A single sample is the source of the 21 T cell receptor beta chains below, sequenced in a study of control samples from healthy donors and cancer patients. Clones were read by immunoSEQ multiplex PCR, and TCRdb kept only the in-frame ones, dropping some. Of 65,000 to 80,000 clones listed, 85% to 90% were seen once; the top ten hold about 2%. What was sequenced was PBMCs. These receptors were taken from a woman aged 55-70 years with head and neck cancer.

This clone was picked up one time. This chain connects TRBV10-1 to TRBJ1-4; D call uncertain. The germline V and J ends were trimmed by 3 bases and 4 bases, with 9 bases remaining between them. The CDR3 contains 14 residues. Germline lookup yields CDR1 WNHNN and CDR2 SYGVQD (reference sequence). The CDR3 loop reads CASSDRSSNEKLFF. The CDR3 DNA follows: TGCGCCAGCAGTGACCGATCTAGTAATGAAAAACTGTTTTTT.

The J gene is TRBJ1-2, the V gene TRBV18; 7 bases match TRBD1. CDR1 is KGHSH, CDR2 LQKENI, per germline. CDR3 size: 16 residues. V shed 1 base, J shed 7 bases, and the junction held 12 bases outside the gene matches. CDR3 sequence (DNA): TGTGCCAGCTCACCACTGCCGGCACAGGGGATATCTGGCTACACCTTC. Translating it yields CASSPLPAQGISGYTF.

This clone was recorded once. This chain joins TRBV10-3 and TRBJ2-3; D remains ambiguous. Trimming stripped 3 bases from V and 2 bases from J, with 12 bases between. This CDR3 has 15 residues. CDR1 is ENHRY, CDR2 SYGVKD, per germline. CDR3 residues: CAISETLGNTDTQYF. The DNA of the CDR3 is TGTGCCATCAGTGAAACCTTAGGGAACACAGATACGCAGTATTTT.

The rearrangement links TRBV29-1 to TRBJ2-2; the match to TRBD2 covers 14 bases. CDR1 and CDR2 from the germline V gene are SQVTM and ANQGSEA. Unmatched junction bases numbered 2, after V lost 6 bases and J lost 8 bases. This CDR3 contains 13 residues. The CDR3 DNA is TGCAGCGTCGGGACTAGCGGGAGAGGGGAGCTGTTTTTT. Amino acid sequence: CSVGTSGRGELFF.

The genes are TRBV7-3 and TRBJ1-2; D ambiguous. The CDR3 extends over 13 amino acids. Per the germline V gene, CDR1 is SGHTA and CDR2 is FQGTGA. V lost 3 bases to trimming and J lost 4 bases, with 9 bases between them. CDR3 bases: TGTGCCAGCAGCTTGGACCCAGCCTATGGCTACACCTTC. Amino acids: CASSLDPAYGYTF.

The J gene is TRBJ1-2, the V gene TRBV2; TRBD1 agrees at 9 bases. The CDR3 spans 16 residues. CDR1 and CDR2 (germline): SNHLY, FYNNEI. Trimming at V came to 4 bases and at J to 8 bases, leaving 14 bases not matched to a gene. The CDR3 coding sequence is TGTGCCAGCAGTGCCTTATCCGGGACAGGGAAAGCGGGCTACACCTTC. It encodes CASSALSGTGKAGYTF.

The V and J genes are TRBV19 and TRBJ2-5; D is perhaps TRBD1 (5 bases). Trimming cost V 6 bases and J 5 bases, with 13 bases left between them. The CDR3 has 13 amino acids. Germline loops: CDR1 LNHDA, CDR2 SQIVND (reference sequence). DNA of the CDR3: TGTGCCAGTAGCACGGCAGGGTTGGAGACCCAGTACTTC. This translates into CASSTAGLETQYF.

CDR3 residues: CASSFRRRETPSTDTQYF. The CDR3 nucleotides read TGTGCCAGCAGCTTCCGTCGGCGGGAGACACCTAGCACAGATACGCAGTATTTT. The J gene is TRBJ2-3, the V gene TRBV11-2; 7 bases match TRBD2. The V gene end was trimmed by 3 bases and the J gene end by 0 bases; junction bases not matched to a gene: 12. This CDR3 has 18 residues. CDR1 is SGHAT and CDR2 is FQNNGV in the germline V gene.

The chain uses TRBV4-3 and TRBJ2-3; D is perhaps TRBD2 (6 bases). The CDR3 consists of 16 residues. V lost 0 bases and J lost 0, with 10 bases in between. Germline V CDR1 and CDR2: LGHNA, YSLEER. The CDR3 region has the DNA TGCGCCAGCAGCCAAGATGGGGGACTCAGCACAGATACGCAGTATTTT. This encodes CASSQDGGLSTDTQYF.

This chain's CDR3 is CASSQGFETEQETQYF. The DNA of the CDR3 is TGTGCCAGCAGCCAAGGTTTTGAGACGGAACAAGAGACCCAGTACTTC. The chain is built from TRBV4-2 and TRBJ2-5; D call uncertain. Trimming took off 1 base at V and 2 bases at J, with 14 bases between the two ends. This CDR3 spans 16 amino acids. The germline V gene has CDR1 LGHNA and CDR2 YNFKEQ.

This chain links TRBV7-2 with TRBJ2-3; 9 bases fit TRBD2. The CDR3 sequence is 16 residues long. Germline V gives CDR1 SGHTA, CDR2 FQGNSA. Trimming removed 7 bases from V and 4 bases from J; junction bases left unmatched: 12. Here the CDR3 reads CASISRAGGPADTQYF. CDR3 nucleotides: TGTGCCAGCATAAGTAGGGCGGGAGGGCCCGCAGATACGCAGTATTTT.

This sequence joins TRBV6-5 and TRBJ2-3; 9 bases are shared with TRBD2. The junction had 3 bases not matched to a gene; V was cut back by 7 bases and J by 4 bases. CDR3 length equals 13 residues. Germline CDR1 and CDR2: MNHEY and SVGAGI. The DNA for the CDR3 is TGTGCCAGCAAAGCGGGAGGTTCAGATACGCAGTATTTT. Residues: CASKAGGSDTQYF.

The chain carries TRBV11-3 and TRBJ1-5; 12 nucleotides agree with TRBD1. The germline V gene encodes CDR1 SGHNT and CDR2 YENEEA. Unmatched junction bases numbered 7, after V lost 0 bases and J lost 1 base. This CDR3 is built from 19 residues. Here the CDR3 reads CASSLDRDRGRISNQPQHF. CDR3 DNA: TGTGCCAGCAGCTTAGATAGGGACAGGGGGCGGATAAGCAATCAGCCCCAGCATTTT.

The rearrangement uses TRBV3-1 (or the pseudogene TRBV3-2) and TRBJ2-3; 7 nucleotides line up with TRBD2. CDR3 length: 18 amino acids. The germline gives CDR1 LGHDT, CDR2 YNNKEL (reference sequence). J was trimmed by 4 bases and V by 1 base; bases with no gene match: 14. CDR3 sequence reads: CASSQGQRGAWAADTQYF. CDR3 nucleotides: TGTGCCAGCAGCCAAGGACAGCGGGGCGCTTGGGCCGCAGATACGCAGTATTTT.

The chain joins TRBV5-5 to TRBJ2-2; the D gene is possibly TRBD2 (6 bases). Germline V gene data show CDR1 as SGHKS and CDR2 as YYEKEE (reference sequence). The CDR3 is 16 residues long. V shed 1 base and J shed 8 bases, with 18 bases lying between them. CDR3: CASSLLFGGALGELFF. Here the CDR3 DNA reads TGTGCCAGCAGCTTGTTATTTGGAGGGGCGCTGGGGGAGCTGTTTTTT.

About this clone itself: This same CDR3 is encoded by further DNA sequences in the sample. V and J are TRBV28 and TRBJ2-2; D not resolved. CDR1 is MDHEN, CDR2 SYDVKM, per germline. Trimming removed 2 bases at V and 6 bases at J, with 7 bases between. The length of the CDR3 is 13 residues. The CDR3 nucleotides read TGTGCCAGCAGTTTAAGCCCCTCCGGGGAGCTGTTTTTT. This translates into CASSLSPSGELFF.

The chain joins TRBV30 to TRBJ1-3; the match to TRBD1 covers 9 bases. CDR1 GTSNPN and CDR2 SVGIG come from the germline V gene (reference sequence). Trimming at V came to 7 bases and at J to 4 bases, leaving 8 bases not matched to a gene. CDR3 length: 14 residues. The CDR3 spells CASGTGLGGNTIYF. The CDR3 nucleotides read TGTGCCTCCGGGACAGGGTTGGGCGGAAACACCATATATTTT. Variable domain in full (rest from reference TRBV30 and TRBJ1-3): SQTIHQWPATLVQPVGSPLSLECTVEGTSNPNLYWYRQAAGRGLQLLFYSVGIGQISSEVPQNLSASRPQDRQFILSSKKLLLSDSGFYLCASGTGLGGNTIYFGEGSWLTVV.

The chain couples TRBV19 to TRBJ1-4; possibly TRBD1 for D (5 bases). Trimming removed 4 bases from V and 6 bases from J, with 15 bases in between. The germline CDR1 and CDR2 sequences are LNHDA and SQIVND (reference sequence). The CDR3 loop spans 15 amino acids. The CDR3 spells CASSNPQGLDEKLFF. The CDR3 nucleotides read TGTGCCAGTAGTAACCCCCAGGGTCTGGATGAAAAACTGTTTTTT.

The chain uses TRBV9 and TRBJ1-2; a weak D match, TRBD1 (6 bases). With 5 bases removed from V and 2 bases from J, the gap between germline ends came to 13 bases. Germline loops: CDR1 SGDLS, CDR2 YYNGEE. The CDR3 sequence is 14 residues long. The DNA for the CDR3 is TGTGCCAGCAGTCGTTCAGGGGACAACTATGGCTACACCTTC. It yields the protein CASSRSGDNYGYTF.

This chain connects TRBV7-3 to TRBJ2-5; 12 positions match TRBD2. Trimming removed 5 bases from V and 9 bases from J; junction bases left unmatched: 7. CDR3 size: 14 residues. Germline CDR1 SGHTA, CDR2 FQGTGA. This CDR3 is CASSAPGTSGPQYF. Written as DNA, the CDR3 is TGTGCCAGCAGCGCACCCGGGACTAGCGGGCCCCAGTACTTC.

The genes are TRBV14 and TRBJ1-1; D gene unclear. V lost 1 base and J lost 7, with 10 bases in between. The germline V gene has CDR1 SGHDN and CDR2 FVKESK. This CDR3 has 13 amino acids. DNA for the CDR3: TGTGCCAGCAGCCAAGGAATAAGGGTTGAAGCTTTCTTT. Its translation is CASSQGIRVEAFF.